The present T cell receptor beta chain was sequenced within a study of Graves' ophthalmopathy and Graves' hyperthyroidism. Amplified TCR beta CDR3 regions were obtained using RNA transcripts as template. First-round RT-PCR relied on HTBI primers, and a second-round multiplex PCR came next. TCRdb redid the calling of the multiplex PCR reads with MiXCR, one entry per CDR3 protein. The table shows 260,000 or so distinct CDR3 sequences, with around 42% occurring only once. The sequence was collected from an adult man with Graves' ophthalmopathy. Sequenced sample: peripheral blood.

CDR3 DNA sequence: TGTGCCAGCAGCCAGGACAGGGCCATCTCACCCCTCCACTTT. This translates into CASSQDRAISPLHF. The rearrangement uses TRBV12-3 or TRBV12-4 and TRBJ1-6, with 8 bases fitting TRBD1. This CDR3 has 14 residues. Unmatched junction bases numbered 8, after V lost 6 bases and J lost 10 bases.